Listed below are T cell receptor beta chains from one sample, sequenced in a study of regulatory T cells in long-lasting Graves disease. One entry per CDR3 protein results from TCRdb running MiXCR on the multiplex PCR reads. The sample carries more than 300,000 distinct CDR3 sequences, around 15% recorded once. Sequencing used peripheral blood mononuclear cells (PBMCs), obtained at new diagnosis, from a patient treated with antithyroid drugs. These TCRs come from a female donor with Graves disease. CDR3s include the opening cysteine and the closing phenylalanine or tryptophan.

length: 13; V: TRBV19; J: TRBJ1-5; CDR3: CASSIVPGQPQHF
length: 17; V: TRBV6-2/TRBV6-3; J: TRBJ2-1; CDR3: CASKPWSDSTTYNEQFF
length: 15; V: TRBV4-1; J: TRBJ1-3; CDR3: CASSLTRGGPNTIYF
length: 13; V: TRBV9; J: TRBJ1-1; CDR3: CASSDGSGTEAFF
length: 12; V: TRBV29-1; J: TRBJ1-1; CDR3: CSHRGGNTEAFF
length: 15; V: TRBV12-3/TRBV12-4; J: TRBJ1-1; CDR3: CASSLAPGQNTEAFF
length: 14; V: TRBV4-2; J: TRBJ2-2; CDR3: CAGSQFPDTGELFF
length: 10; V: TRBV20-1; J: TRBJ2-3; CDR3: CSAREDTQYF
length: 16; V: TRBV15; J: TRBJ2-3; CDR3: CATSSGTSGWGDTQYF
length: 14; V: TRBV12-3/TRBV12-4; J: TRBJ2-1; CDR3: CASSPGTTHNEQFF
length: 16; V: TRBV2; J: TRBJ1-2; CDR3: CASSRDSVGANYGYTF
length: 13; V: TRBV15; J: TRBJ1-2; CDR3: CATSREAGYGYTF
length: 14; V: TRBV27; J: TRBJ2-7; CDR3: CASSFAGSNYEQYF
length: 14; V: TRBV6-1; J: TRBJ1-3; CDR3: CASSTADVGNTIYF